Listed here are 9 T cell receptor beta chains from one sample, sequenced in a study of T cells in localized non-small cell lung cancer. The table came from immunoSEQ multiplex PCR; TCRdb's copy has only in-frame clones and leaves some out. The table includes around 40,000 clones, about 86% detected once. The sequences come from peripheral blood, collected before any cancer treatment. The receptors come from a man aged 35 to 69 with stage I lung adenocarcinoma.

The chain links TRBV18 to TRBJ1-1; 7 nucleotides align to TRBD1. CDR3 size: 15 residues. The V segment lost 5 bases and the J segment 4 bases; nucleotides outside the gene matches: 10. CDR1 is KGHSH and CDR2 is LQKENI in the germline V gene. Here the CDR3 reads CASSGEGAEGTEAFF. As DNA, the CDR3 is TGTGCCAGCTCAGGGGAGGGGGCTGAGGGCACTGAAGCTTTCTTT.

J is TRBJ1-3 and V is TRBV28; 9 bases fit TRBD1. Germline CDR1 MDHEN, CDR2 SYDVKM. The CDR3 spans 16 residues. Unmatched junction bases numbered 10, after V lost 6 bases and J lost 4 bases. The CDR3 sequence is CASRAHTGGAGNTIYF. CDR3 sequence (DNA): TGTGCCAGCAGAGCACATACAGGGGGCGCAGGAAACACCATATATTTT. Full variable domain (remainder filled in from reference TRBV28 and TRBJ1-3): DVKVTQSSRYLVKRTGEKVFLECVQDMDHENMFWYRQDPGLGLRLIYFSYDVKMKEKGDIPEGYSVSREKKERFSLILESASTNQTSMYLCASRAHTGGAGNTIYFGEGSWLTVV.

The table lists this clone with a few counts. V and J are TRBV6-6 and TRBJ1-1, with 8 bases aligning to TRBD1. The J segment lost 8 bases and the V segment lost 2 bases, leaving 1 base of the junction unmatched. Germline-derived CDR1 and CDR2 are MNHNY and SVGAGI (reference sequence). CDR3 size: 12 residues. The CDR3 here is CASSYRDREAFF. The DNA of the CDR3 is TGTGCCAGCAGTTACCGGGACAGGGAAGCTTTCTTT.

This chain uses TRBV7-6 with TRBJ2-6, with 8 bases aligning to TRBD1. J was trimmed by 0 bases and V by 5 bases; bases with no gene match: 6. The CDR3 runs 17 residues. Germline V lookup: CDR1 SGHVS, CDR2 FNYEAQ. The CDR3 DNA reads TGTGCCAGCAGCACCGGACAGGGCGCCTCTGGGGCCAACGTCCTGACTTTC. It is translated as CASSTGQGASGANVLTF.

The rearrangement joins TRBV7-9 to TRBJ2-7; 10 nucleotides agree with TRBD1. Germline trimming cut 1 base from V and 4 bases from J; bases unmatched to any gene: 7. CDR3 length: 16 amino acids. The germline V gene has CDR1 SEHNR and CDR2 FQNEAQ (reference sequence). This CDR3 reads CASSLDTGTGVYEQYF. The DNA of the CDR3 is TGTGCCAGCAGCTTAGATACCGGGACAGGGGTTTACGAGCAGTACTTC.

The chain uses TRBV5-1 and TRBJ2-5; tentatively, D is TRBD2 (5 bases). CDR1 is SGHRS, CDR2 YFSETQ, per germline. There are 14 residues in the CDR3. The V gene lost 2 bases and the J gene lost 5 bases, with 13 bases spanning the gap. Here the CDR3 reads CASSLGRTGETQYF. In DNA form, the CDR3 reads TGCGCCAGCAGCTTAGGTCGGACTGGCGAGACCCAGTACTTC.

The chain is built from TRBV5-1 and TRBJ2-1; D might be TRBD1 or TRBD2, each matching 5 bases. Germline CDR1 is SGHRS and CDR2 is YFSETQ. V lost 3 bases, J lost 7 bases, and 20 bases lay in between. The CDR3 has 16 amino acids. The CDR3 sequence is CASSSYLQGPGNEQFF. The CDR3 nucleotides are TGCGCCAGCAGCTCTTACCTTCAGGGTCCGGGGAATGAGCAGTTCTTC.

This clone was observed once. The V call is TRBV7-2, the J call TRBJ1-5; tentatively, D is TRBD1 (6 bases). The CDR3 consists of 13 residues. V dropped 2 bases and J dropped 4 bases, with 6 bases sitting between them. The germline CDR1 and CDR2 sequences are SGHTA and FQGNSA. The CDR3 reads CASSLRGNQPQHF. The CDR3 bases are TGTGCCAGCAGCTTAAGGGGGAATCAGCCCCAGCATTTT.

This chain uses TRBV30 with TRBJ2-7, with TRBD2 identical over 14 bases. Trimming removed 6 bases from V and 0 bases from J; junction bases left unmatched: 7. The CDR3 extends over 16 amino acids. CDR1 is GTSNPN and CDR2 is SVGIG in the germline V gene (reference sequence). CDR3: CACSGLAGGLSYEQYF. The CDR3 DNA is TGTGCCTGTTCCGGACTAGCGGGAGGTCTCTCCTACGAGCAGTACTTC.